This is a list of T cell receptor beta chains from one sample in a study of blood T cell repertoires in COVID-19. Clones were sequenced by immunoSEQ multiplex PCR, and TCRdb holds only the in-frame ones, with some missing. Counted here are about 400,000 clones, around nine tenths occurring once; the ten biggest clones make up roughly 9.4%. The sequencing input was PBMCs or T cells enriched from blood (not recorded which). These receptors were collected from a woman aged 45 to 65 who had recovered from COVID-19. CDR3s include the opening cysteine and the closing phenylalanine or tryptophan. D genes are given only for firm matches. Size is stated for part of the rows, as once, few or many counts, or as a class when the clone is expanded.

j_call clone_size v_call d_call cdr3_nt cdr3_aa
TRBJ1-1 . TRBV6-2/TRBV6-3 . TGTGCCAGCAGCTCCCGGGACAAGAACACTGAAGCTTTCTTT CASSSRDKNTEAFF
TRBJ1-5 . TRBV18 . TGTGCCACCGCCGGGGGTAGCAATCAGCCCCAGCATTTT CATAGGSNQPQHF
TRBJ2-7 . TRBV2 . TGTGCCAGTATGCTGGGGGGAGCCTACGAGCAGTACTTC CASMLGGAYEQYF
TRBJ2-3 . TRBV7-9 TRBD2 TGTGCCAGCAGCTTCGACGGGGGGTACACAGATACGCAGTATTTT CASSFDGGYTDTQYF
TRBJ1-1 few TRBV5-1 . TGCGCCAGCAGCCGGAATGGACAGCTGAACACTGAAGCTTTCTTT CASSRNGQLNTEAFF
TRBJ2-7 . TRBV9 . TGTGCCAGCAGCGTCGGCCAACAGGCCGAGCAGTACTTC CASSVGQQAEQYF
TRBJ1-5 . TRBV6-5 . TGTGCCAGCAGGAATCGACCGGGGGAGGATCAGCCCCAGCATTTT CASRNRPGEDQPQHF
TRBJ2-3 . TRBV7-2 . TGTGCCAGCAGCTTTGGTCCGGGACATATTGGGGGCACAGATACGCAGTATTTT CASSFGPGHIGGTDTQYF
TRBJ1-5 . TRBV5-1 TRBD1 TGCGCCAGCAGCTTTCGAAGGGGGCGTGAGGGCAATCAGCCCCAGCATTTT CASSFRRGREGNQPQHF
TRBJ2-3 . TRBV5-1 . TGCGCCAGCAGCTTGGGGGCTCCCACAGATACGCAGTATTTT CASSLGAPTDTQYF
TRBJ1-1 . TRBV7-8 . TGTGCCAGCAGTATTAGAAGGAACACTGAAGCTTTCTTT CASSIRRNTEAFF
TRBJ1-6 . TRBV7-6 . TGTGCCAGCAGCCCAGGACTTTCCTATAATTCACCCCTCCACTTT CASSPGLSYNSPLHF
TRBJ1-2 . TRBV2 . TGTGCCAGCAGGGGCCTCACCTCTGAGAAATATGGCTACACCTTC CASRGLTSEKYGYTF
TRBJ2-3 . TRBV5-1 TRBD2 TGCGCCAGCAGCTCGGGACTAGCGTTAGGCACAGATACGCAGTATTTT CASSSGLALGTDTQYF
TRBJ2-7 . TRBV27 TRBD2 TGTGCCAGCAGTTCAGGGACTAGCGGCTCCTACGAGCAGTACTTC CASSSGTSGSYEQYF
TRBJ1-4 . TRBV2 . TGTGCCAGCAGGGGGACTTTTGCAACTAATGAAAAACTGTTTTTT CASRGTFATNEKLFF
TRBJ2-7 once TRBV2 TRBD2 TGTGCCAGCAGTGAACTAGCGGGGGTCCCGGGCGAGCAGTACTTC CASSELAGVPGEQYF
TRBJ2-2 . TRBV18 . TGTGCCAGCTCACCACCGCCACAGGGGAGGCCCGGGGAGCTGTTTTTT CASSPPPQGRPGELFF
TRBJ1-6 . TRBV11-2 . TGTGCCAGCAGCTTAGAGGGGAGAGCCCCCCTCCACTTT CASSLEGRAPLHF
TRBJ2-3 . TRBV7-9 . TGTGCCAGCAGCTTAGCGCTGGGCAGCATCACAGATACGCAGTATTTT CASSLALGSITDTQYF
TRBJ2-7 . TRBV11-3 TRBD2 TGTGCCAGCAGCTTTCGCGGGGGGGAAGGAGAGCAGTACTTC CASSFRGGEGEQYF
TRBJ2-3 . TRBV2 TRBD2 TGTGCCAGCAGCAAAGAGCGGGGCAACACAGATACGCAGTATTTT CASSKERGNTDTQYF